This T cell receptor (beta chain) was retrieved from a study of shared clonotypes between healthy human individuals. Trimming cost V 4 bases and J 4 bases, with 17 bases left between them. The CDR3 covers 17 residues. The germline V gene has CDR1 ENHRY and CDR2 SYGVKD. The method was immunoSEQ multiplex PCR; TCRdb's version includes in-frame clones alone and lacks a portion of them. The table has more than 1,200,000 clones, roughly 98.5% seen once. This clonotype was sampled from a man aged 25-45 years in good health. The V call is TRBV10-3, the J call TRBJ2-6, with no clear D. The material sequenced was naive CD4+ T cells sorted from blood. The sample's subset: CD45RA+ positively selected. The CDR3 nucleotides are TGTGCCATCAGTGTGTTGACCGGACCCTCCGGGGCCAACGTCCTGACTTTC. Amino acid sequence: CAISVLTGPSGANVLTF.